The present T cell receptor (beta chain) was sequenced within a study of blood T cells in healthy people across ages. Looking at the study overall: Capture by template switching was about one barcoded beta molecule per two T cells. Points from the study as a whole: TCR beta diversity, measured per million T cells, fell in a roughly linear way with age. When set beside aged donors, long-lived donors presented more naive CD4+ cells and higher diversity.

To note about this clonotype: Its antigen is unidentified.

Together with a sample-barcoded 5' primer, a J-beta primer mix was included in a second PCR lasting about 6 to 11 cycles. A tag from a template-switch adaptor with 12 random nucleotides marked each cDNA molecule. TCRdb processed the 5' RACE reads anew with MiXCR; each CDR3 protein has one entry. The sample shows 1.5 million to 2 million distinct CDR3 sequences, roughly two fifths of them seen only once. V lost 3 bases, J lost 0 bases, and 17 bases lay in between. Germline assignment: CDR1 SGHVS and CDR2 FQNEAQ. The CDR3 has 17 amino acids. The sequenced sample consisted of blood. The sequence derives from a human donor in good health. The V call is TRBV7-8, the J call TRBJ1-1; D perhaps matches TRBD1 (6 bases). The CDR3 here is CASSFGGEGVMNTEAFF. The CDR3 DNA follows: TGTGCCAGCAGCTTCGGAGGGGAGGGGGTCATGAACACTGAAGCTTTCTTT.